A selection of T cell receptor beta chains follows, all from one sample in a study of T cells in localized non-small cell lung cancer. Libraries were prepared by immunoSEQ multiplex PCR; TCRdb keeps only in-frame clonotypes and omits some of them. The profile shows about 52,000 clones, less than 85% of them singletons. The material sequenced was PBMCs, taken before any cancer treatment. The receptors originated from a woman aged 35 to 69 with stage II lung adenocarcinoma. CDR3s include the opening cysteine and the closing phenylalanine or tryptophan. The D gene is left open where the match is weak. Clone size, where shown, is once, few, many, or a class for clones that have expanded.

TRBV5-8	few	TRBJ1-1	NA	TGTGCCAGCAGCCGCATCAACACTGAAGCTTTCTTT	CASSRINTEAFF
TRBV14	NA	TRBJ2-2	TRBD2	TGTGCCAGCAGCCCCCGGGACTATTGGGACGGTAACACCGGGGAGCTGTTTTTT	CASSPRDYWDGNTGELFF
TRBV27	NA	TRBJ2-6	NA	TGTGCCAGCAGTTTTGAGGGGCGGACCTCTGGGGCCAACGTCCTGACTTTC	CASSFEGRTSGANVLTF
TRBV6-5	NA	TRBJ1-2	NA	TGTGCCAGCAGTTACCGAATTGATGCTAACTATGGCTACACCTTC	CASSYRIDANYGYTF
TRBV5-1	NA	TRBJ2-3	NA	TGCGCCAGCAGCTCGGGCATTAGGGATACGCAGTATTTT	CASSSGIRDTQYF
TRBV28	NA	TRBJ1-5	NA	TGTGCCAGCAGTGCCCTCCGGGGCGGCGGTCAGCCCCAGCATTTT	CASSALRGGGQPQHF
TRBV19	few	TRBJ1-5	NA	TGTGCCGCATCTTTGCAGGGTATGGGTCAGCCCCAGCATTTT	CAASLQGMGQPQHF
TRBV7-8	NA	TRBJ1-1	NA	TGTGCCAGCAGCTTAAGTCCGGCAGGTGAAGCTTTCTTT	CASSLSPAGEAFF
TRBV5-1	NA	TRBJ1-4	NA	TGCGCCAGCAGCTTGGGGGTCAGCTCTGGGGAAAAACTGTTTTTT	CASSLGVSSGEKLFF
TRBV5-1	NA	TRBJ2-3	NA	TGCGCCAGCAGCCCCGGGACCTATACCACAGATACGCAGTATTTT	CASSPGTYTTDTQYF
TRBV27	once	TRBJ1-5	NA	TGTGCCAGCAGTTTATCGCTTGAGGGACTCAATCAGCCCCAGCATTTT	CASSLSLEGLNQPQHF
TRBV18	NA	TRBJ1-4	TRBD1	TGTGCCAGCTCAGCGAACACAGGGGGGGCTAATGAAAAACTGTTTTTT	CASSANTGGANEKLFF
TRBV4-3	NA	TRBJ1-1	NA	TGCGCCAGCAGCCAAGAAGGGGCAGGGAACACTGAAGCTTTCTTT	CASSQEGAGNTEAFF
TRBV7-2	NA	TRBJ1-2	TRBD1	TGTGCCAGCAGCTCGAGAAGGGACAGGGGGCGGGATGGCTACACCTTC	CASSSRRDRGRDGYTF
TRBV19	NA	TRBJ1-1	TRBD1	TGTGCCAGTAGAGACAGGGACACTGAAGCTTTCTTT	CASRDRDTEAFF
TRBV4-3	NA	TRBJ1-5	NA	TGCGCCAGCAGCCAGAGTCCGGAAGGGAGCAATCAGCCCCAGCATTTT	CASSQSPEGSNQPQHF
TRBV7-6	NA	TRBJ2-7	TRBD1	TGTGCCAGCAGCGCGAGACAGGGGGGGTCTAGCGACGAGCAGTACTTC	CASSARQGGSSDEQYF
TRBV28	NA	TRBJ1-1	NA	TGTGCCATCATTGGACGGAGGGACACTGAAGCTTTCTTT	CAIIGRRDTEAFF
TRBV19	NA	TRBJ1-3	NA	TGTGCCAGCCGAACAGGATCCTCTGGAAACACCATATATTTT	CASRTGSSGNTIYF
TRBV27	NA	TRBJ2-7	NA	TGTGCCAACGGACATGGGGGCTTC	CANGHGGF
TRBV6-4	few	TRBJ2-1	NA	TGTGCCAGCAGCGCGGGACTTGAATACAATGAGCAGTTCTTC	CASSAGLEYNEQFF
TRBV19	few	TRBJ2-1	TRBD2	TGTGCCAGTAGTGCCCGGACTAGTTTTGACAATGAGCAGTTCTTC	CASSARTSFDNEQFF
TRBV19	NA	TRBJ1-5	TRBD1	TGTGCCAGTATGGGACAGGTCAATCAGCCCCAGCATTTT	CASMGQVNQPQHF
TRBV2	NA	TRBJ1-1	NA	TGTGCCAGCAGTGAAAGGGCAGTACAGAACACTGAAGCTTTCTTT	CASSERAVQNTEAFF
TRBV6-5	NA	TRBJ1-1	NA	TGTGCCAGCAGTTCCCTATTGAACACTGAAGCTTTCTTT	CASSSLLNTEAFF
TRBV6-5	once	TRBJ2-7	NA	TGTGCCAGCAGGACAGACTCCTACGAGCAGTACTTC	CASRTDSYEQYF
TRBV28	NA	TRBJ1-4	TRBD1	TGTGCCAGCAGTCTACAGGGGGCAGGGAATGAAAAACTGTTTTTT	CASSLQGAGNEKLFF
TRBV28	NA	TRBJ2-5	TRBD2	TGTGCCACACAAAGCGGGGGGTTCACTGAGGAGACCCAGTACTTC	CATQSGGFTEETQYF
TRBV19	few	TRBJ1-2	NA	TGTGCCAGTAGTATGCCGCGGTGGGGCTACACCTTC	CASSMPRWGYTF
TRBV7-8	NA	TRBJ2-3	TRBD2	TGTGCCAGCAGCTTAGAGTGGGGACTAGAAACAGATACGCAGTATTTT	CASSLEWGLETDTQYF
TRBV29-1	NA	TRBJ1-1	NA	TGCGGCGTTGTAAAGACTTTCTTGAACACTGAAGCTTTCTTT	CGVVKTFLNTEAFF
TRBV18	NA	TRBJ1-2	TRBD1	TGTGCCAGCTCACCCACCGGGACAGACCCTAACTATGGCTACACCTTC	CASSPTGTDPNYGYTF
TRBV27	NA	TRBJ2-5	NA	TGTGCCAGCAAAGCTTCTGGGCCACGAGAGACCCAGTACTTC	CASKASGPRETQYF
TRBV2	NA	TRBJ1-2	TRBD1	TGTGCCAGCCAGCTGATTGGACAGGTCCCCTATGGCTACACCTTC	CASQLIGQVPYGYTF
TRBV6-1	NA	TRBJ2-3	NA	TGTGCCAGTAGGGGGGGCGCAGATACGCAGTATTTT	CASRGGADTQYF
TRBV6-1	NA	TRBJ2-2	TRBD1	TGTGCCAGCACCAGGGGGTCCGCGAACACCGGGGAGCTGTTTTTT	CASTRGSANTGELFF
TRBV4-2	NA	TRBJ2-5	TRBD2	TGTGCCAGCAGCCAAGATAAAACTAGCGGGGGACCGGAGACCCAGTACTTC	CASSQDKTSGGPETQYF
TRBV7-3	NA	TRBJ2-3	NA	TGTGCCAGCAGCACCGGAGGCAGCACAGATACGCAGTATTTT	CASSTGGSTDTQYF
TRBV6-6	NA	TRBJ2-3	TRBD2	TGTGCCAGCAGGGGTGGGACTAGCGGACCTACAGATACGCAGTATTTT	CASRGGTSGPTDTQYF
TRBV2	NA	TRBJ2-1	TRBD2	TGTGCCAGCGGCGTGGCGGGGGGGCTCGGGGAGCAGTTCTTC	CASGVAGGLGEQFF
TRBV6-5	few	TRBJ2-6	NA	TGTGCCAGCAGTTACTCGATGAGCTCTGGGGCCAACGTCCTGACTTTC	CASSYSMSSGANVLTF
TRBV7-3	once	TRBJ2-1	NA	TGTGCCAGCAGCCCACTGGATGAGCAGTTCTTC	CASSPLDEQFF
TRBV2	NA	TRBJ1-1	NA	TGTGCCAGCAGTGAAGAAACCTCTGAAGCTTTCTTT	CASSEETSEAFF
TRBV30	few	TRBJ2-2	TRBD1	TGTGCCTGGAGTGTGGCAGGGGGCGGTGGGGAGCTGTTTTTT	CAWSVAGGGGELFF
TRBV6-5	NA	TRBJ2-7	NA	TGTGCCAGCAGTCCGTGGACGGAGAACTACGAGCAGTACTTC	CASSPWTENYEQYF
TRBV28	NA	TRBJ2-7	NA	TGTGCCAGCAGTTTCCCGAGGTCAGGGGACCCCTACGAGCAGTACTTC	CASSFPRSGDPYEQYF
TRBV28	once	TRBJ1-5	NA	TGTGCCAGCAGTTGGACTAACCCGAGATCAGGGGATAGCAATCAGCCCCAGCATTTT	CASSWTNPRSGDSNQPQHF
TRBV5-8	NA	TRBJ1-5	NA	TGTGCCAGCAGCTTGAAGGGACAACACAATCAGCCCCAGCATTTT	CASSLKGQHNQPQHF
TRBV27	NA	TRBJ1-6	TRBD1	TGTGCCAGCAGTTATGGACAGGGGGGTTCACCCCTCCACTTT	CASSYGQGGSPLHF
TRBV7-6	NA	TRBJ2-6	NA	TGTGCCAGCAGCCCCTACGCAGTAGTATCTGGGGCCAACGTCCTGACTTTC	CASSPYAVVSGANVLTF
TRBV10-2	NA	TRBJ2-5	TRBD2	TGCGCCAGCAGAGGACTAGCGGGGTCAGAGACCCAGTACTTC	CASRGLAGSETQYF
TRBV5-4	NA	TRBJ2-2	NA	TGTGCCAGCAGCTATGCAGGTTTATTGACCGGGGAGCTGTTTTTT	CASSYAGLLTGELFF
TRBV4-1	NA	TRBJ2-5	NA	TGCGCCAGCAGCCAGGAGCAAGAGACCCAGTACTTC	CASSQEQETQYF
TRBV10-1	NA	TRBJ2-2	NA	TGCGCCAGCAGTGGCCCCTCGGACACCGGGGAGCTGTTTTTT	CASSGPSDTGELFF
TRBV30	NA	TRBJ1-2	TRBD1	TGTGCCTGGCAGATCCGGGACAGGGGCTATGGCTACACCTTC	CAWQIRDRGYGYTF
TRBV5-4	NA	TRBJ2-7	TRBD1	TGTGCCAGCAGTTCGTTGACAGGGGCAGCCTACGAGCAGTACTTC	CASSSLTGAAYEQYF
TRBV18	NA	TRBJ2-7	NA	TGTGCCAGCTCACCACAGGGGGTATCCTACGAGCAGTACTTC	CASSPQGVSYEQYF
TRBV13	NA	TRBJ1-2	NA	TGTGCCAGCAGCGCACAGGAGGGCGGGGTTCGGGGCTACACCTTC	CASSAQEGGVRGYTF
TRBV6-5	NA	TRBJ1-3	NA	TGTGCCAGCAGTTACACCCCGGGAGGTGGAAACACCATATATTTT	CASSYTPGGGNTIYF